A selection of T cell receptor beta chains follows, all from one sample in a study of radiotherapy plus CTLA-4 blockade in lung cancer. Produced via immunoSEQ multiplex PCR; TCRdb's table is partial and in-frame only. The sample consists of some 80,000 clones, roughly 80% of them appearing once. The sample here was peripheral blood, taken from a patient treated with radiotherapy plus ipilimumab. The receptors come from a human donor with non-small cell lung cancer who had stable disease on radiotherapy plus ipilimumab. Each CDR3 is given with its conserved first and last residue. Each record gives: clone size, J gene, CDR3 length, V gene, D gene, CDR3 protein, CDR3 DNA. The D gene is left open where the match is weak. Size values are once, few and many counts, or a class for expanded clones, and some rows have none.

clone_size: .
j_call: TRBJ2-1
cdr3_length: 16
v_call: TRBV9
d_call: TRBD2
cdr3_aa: CASSVAGTRTAYEQFF
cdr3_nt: TGTGCCAGCAGCGTTGCCGGGACTAGAACAGCCTATGAGCAGTTCTTC

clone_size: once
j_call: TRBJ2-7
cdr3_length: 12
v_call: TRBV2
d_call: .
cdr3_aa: CASSEGLHEQYF
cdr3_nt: TGTGCCAGCAGTGAAGGGCTTCACGAGCAGTACTTC

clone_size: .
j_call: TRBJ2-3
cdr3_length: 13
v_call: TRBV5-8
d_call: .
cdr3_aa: CASSLYSSDTQYF
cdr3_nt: TGTGCCAGCAGCTTATACAGCTCAGATACGCAGTATTTT

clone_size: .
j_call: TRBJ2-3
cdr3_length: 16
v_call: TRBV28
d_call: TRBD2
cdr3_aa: CASRPYYSGSVDTQYF
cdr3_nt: TGTGCCAGCAGACCCTATTATAGCGGGAGTGTAGATACGCAGTATTTT

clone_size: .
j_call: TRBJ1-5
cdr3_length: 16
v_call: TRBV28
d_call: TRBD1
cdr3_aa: CASSLSRGLGNQPQHF
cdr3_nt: TGTGCCAGCAGTTTATCCAGGGGGCTTGGCAATCAGCCCCAGCATTTT

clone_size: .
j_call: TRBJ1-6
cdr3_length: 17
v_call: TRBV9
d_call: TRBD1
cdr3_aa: CASSVLGHRGMNSPLHF
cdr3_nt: TGTGCCAGCAGCGTCCTGGGCCACAGGGGGATGAATTCACCCCTCCACTTT

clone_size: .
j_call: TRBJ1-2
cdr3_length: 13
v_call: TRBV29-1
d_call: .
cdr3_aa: CSVEGRASYGYTF
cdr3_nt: TGCAGCGTTGAGGGCAGGGCAAGCTATGGCTACACCTTC

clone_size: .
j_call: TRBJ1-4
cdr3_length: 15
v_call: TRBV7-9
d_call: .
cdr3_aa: CASSRGGEANEKLFF
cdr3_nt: TGTGCCAGCAGCCGCGGGGGAGAAGCTAATGAAAAACTGTTTTTT

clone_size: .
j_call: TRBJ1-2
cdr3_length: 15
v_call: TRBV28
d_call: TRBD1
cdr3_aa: CASSLSGGGNYGYTF
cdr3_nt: TGTGCCAGCAGTTTGTCAGGGGGCGGGAACTATGGCTACACCTTC

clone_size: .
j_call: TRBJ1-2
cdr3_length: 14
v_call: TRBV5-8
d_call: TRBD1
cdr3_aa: CASSFPGTGFGYTF
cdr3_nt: TGTGCCAGCAGTTTCCCCGGGACAGGGTTTGGCTACACCTTC

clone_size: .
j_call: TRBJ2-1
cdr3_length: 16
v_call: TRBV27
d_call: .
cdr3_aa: CASSLIGDKKYNEQFF
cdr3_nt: TGTGCCAGCAGTTTAATTGGGGACAAAAAATACAATGAGCAGTTCTTC

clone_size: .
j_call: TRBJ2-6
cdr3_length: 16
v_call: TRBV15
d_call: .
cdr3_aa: CATSRGGNSGANVLTF
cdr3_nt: TGTGCCACCAGCAGAGGTGGGAACTCTGGGGCCAACGTCCTGACTTTC

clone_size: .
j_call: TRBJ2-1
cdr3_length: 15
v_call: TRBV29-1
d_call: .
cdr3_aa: CSVEPGRGPYNEQFF
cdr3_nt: TGCAGCGTTGAACCCGGCAGGGGCCCGTACAATGAGCAGTTCTTC

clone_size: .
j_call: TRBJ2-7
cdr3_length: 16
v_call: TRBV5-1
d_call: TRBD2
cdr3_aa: CASLPGLAGRVDEQYF
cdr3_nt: TGCGCCAGTCTGCCGGGACTAGCGGGACGGGTCGACGAGCAGTACTTC

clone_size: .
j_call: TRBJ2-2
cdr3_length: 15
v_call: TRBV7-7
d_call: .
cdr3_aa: CASSLGAANTGELFF
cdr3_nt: TGTGCTAGCAGCTTAGGGGCGGCAAACACCGGGGAGCTGTTTTTT

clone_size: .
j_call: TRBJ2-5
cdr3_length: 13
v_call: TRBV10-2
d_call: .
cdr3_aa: CASSGGTMETQYF
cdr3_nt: TGCGCCAGCAGCGGAGGAACAATGGAGACCCAGTACTTC

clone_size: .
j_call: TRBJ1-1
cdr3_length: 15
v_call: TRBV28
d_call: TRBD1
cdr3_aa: CASTRTGGAGTEAFF
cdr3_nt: TGTGCCAGCACCCGGACAGGGGGGGCGGGCACTGAAGCTTTCTTT

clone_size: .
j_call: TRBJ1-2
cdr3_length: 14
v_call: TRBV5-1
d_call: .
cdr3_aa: CASSQIIGGYGYTF
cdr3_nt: TGCGCCAGCAGCCAGATAATCGGGGGCTATGGCTACACCTTC

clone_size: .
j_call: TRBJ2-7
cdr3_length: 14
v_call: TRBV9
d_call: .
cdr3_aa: CASSVDSATYEQYF
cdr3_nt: TGTGCCAGCAGCGTAGATTCAGCTACATACGAGCAGTACTTC